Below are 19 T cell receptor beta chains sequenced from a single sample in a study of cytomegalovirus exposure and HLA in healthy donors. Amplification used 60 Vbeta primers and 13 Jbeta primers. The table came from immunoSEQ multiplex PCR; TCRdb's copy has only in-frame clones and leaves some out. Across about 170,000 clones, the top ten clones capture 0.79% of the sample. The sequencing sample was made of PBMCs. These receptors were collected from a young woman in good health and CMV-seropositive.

Here the CDR3 reads CASSFLIPDSEAFF. The CDR3 bases are TGTGCCAGCAGCTTTTTAATCCCGGACAGTGAAGCTTTCTTT. The chain employs TRBV5-4 and TRBJ1-1; D is possibly TRBD1 (6 bases). CDR3 length equals 14 residues. The germline CDR1 and CDR2 sequences are SGHNT and YYREEE (reference sequence). Trimming removed 2 bases at V and 7 bases at J, with 15 bases between.

This CDR3 reads CASSPGQGSGYGYTF. Here the CDR3 DNA reads TGTGCCAGCTCACCAGGACAGGGGAGCGGCTATGGCTACACCTTC. The chain carries TRBV18 and TRBJ1-2; TRBD1 agrees at 9 bases. Losses at the gene ends were 2 bases for V and 4 bases for J; bases not matched to a gene: 5. The CDR3 is 15 residues long. The germline gives CDR1 KGHSH, CDR2 LQKENI.

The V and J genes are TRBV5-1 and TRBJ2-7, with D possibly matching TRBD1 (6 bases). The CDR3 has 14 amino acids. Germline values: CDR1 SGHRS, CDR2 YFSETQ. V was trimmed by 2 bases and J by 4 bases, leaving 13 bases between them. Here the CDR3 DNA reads TGCGCCAGCAGCTTCGGCAGGGACAATTACGAGCAGTACTTC. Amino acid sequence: CASSFGRDNYEQYF.

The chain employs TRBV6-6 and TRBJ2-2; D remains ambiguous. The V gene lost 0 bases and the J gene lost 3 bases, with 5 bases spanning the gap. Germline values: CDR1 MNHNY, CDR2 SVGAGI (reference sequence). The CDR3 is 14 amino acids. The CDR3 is CASSYSEYTGELFF. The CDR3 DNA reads TGTGCCAGCAGTTACTCGGAGTACACCGGGGAGCTGTTTTTT.

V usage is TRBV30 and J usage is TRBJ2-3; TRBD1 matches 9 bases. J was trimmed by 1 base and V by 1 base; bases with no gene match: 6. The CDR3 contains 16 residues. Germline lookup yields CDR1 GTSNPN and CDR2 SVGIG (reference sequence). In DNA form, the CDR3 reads TGTGCCTGGAGTGCAGGGGACAGGGTGGGCACAGATACGCAGTATTTT. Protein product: CAWSAGDRVGTDTQYF.

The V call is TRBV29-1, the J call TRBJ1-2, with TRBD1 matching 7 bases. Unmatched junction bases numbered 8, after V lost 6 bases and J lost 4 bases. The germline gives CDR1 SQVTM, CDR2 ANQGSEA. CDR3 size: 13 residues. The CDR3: CSVRQGQGYGYTF. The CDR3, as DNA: TGCAGCGTCCGACAGGGCCAAGGCTATGGCTACACCTTC.

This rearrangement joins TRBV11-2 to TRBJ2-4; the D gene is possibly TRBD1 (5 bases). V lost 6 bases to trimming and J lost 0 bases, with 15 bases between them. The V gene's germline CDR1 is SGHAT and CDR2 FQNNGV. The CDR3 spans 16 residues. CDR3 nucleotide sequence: TGTGCCAGCAGTTTCAGGGCAGCACTAGCCAAAAACATTCAGTACTTC. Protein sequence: CASSFRAALAKNIQYF.

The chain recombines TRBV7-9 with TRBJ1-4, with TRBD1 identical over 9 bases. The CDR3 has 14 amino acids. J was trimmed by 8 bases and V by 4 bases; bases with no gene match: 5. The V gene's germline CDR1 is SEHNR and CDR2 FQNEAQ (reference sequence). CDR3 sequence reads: CASSSWTGEEKLFF. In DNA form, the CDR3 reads TGTGCCAGCAGCTCCTGGACAGGGGAAGAAAAACTGTTTTTT.

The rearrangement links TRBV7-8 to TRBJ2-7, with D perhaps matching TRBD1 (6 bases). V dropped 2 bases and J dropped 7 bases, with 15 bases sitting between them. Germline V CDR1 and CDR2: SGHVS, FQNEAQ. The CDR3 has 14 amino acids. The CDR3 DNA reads TGTGCCAGCAGCTTATCGGACAGAGTCGGAGAGCAGTACTTC. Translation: CASSLSDRVGEQYF.

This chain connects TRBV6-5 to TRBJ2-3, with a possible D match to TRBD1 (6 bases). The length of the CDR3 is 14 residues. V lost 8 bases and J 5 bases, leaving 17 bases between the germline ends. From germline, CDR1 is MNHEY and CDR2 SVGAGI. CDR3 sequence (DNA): TGTGCCAGCTCCCTAGGGGCAGGGGTAGATACGCAGTATTTT. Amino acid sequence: CASSLGAGVDTQYF.

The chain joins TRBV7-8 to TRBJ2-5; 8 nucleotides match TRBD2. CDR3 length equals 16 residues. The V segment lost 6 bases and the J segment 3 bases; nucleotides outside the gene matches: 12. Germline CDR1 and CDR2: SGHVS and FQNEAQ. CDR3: CASRNPGGDGEETQYF. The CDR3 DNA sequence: TGTGCCAGCAGAAACCCGGGAGGGGATGGGGAAGAGACCCAGTACTTC.

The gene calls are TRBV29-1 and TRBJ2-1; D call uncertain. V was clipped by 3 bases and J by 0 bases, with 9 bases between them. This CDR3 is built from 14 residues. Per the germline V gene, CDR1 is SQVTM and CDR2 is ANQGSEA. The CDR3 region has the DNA TGCAGCGTTGAGGTGCTGAGCTCCTACAATGAGCAGTTCTTC. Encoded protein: CSVEVLSSYNEQFF.

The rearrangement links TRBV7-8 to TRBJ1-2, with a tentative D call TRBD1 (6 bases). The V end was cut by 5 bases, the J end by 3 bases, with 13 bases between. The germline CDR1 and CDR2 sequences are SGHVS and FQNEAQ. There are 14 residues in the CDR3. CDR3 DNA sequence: TGTGCCAGCAGCCCCGGGGGGGCTTACTATGGCTACACCTTC. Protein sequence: CASSPGGAYYGYTF.

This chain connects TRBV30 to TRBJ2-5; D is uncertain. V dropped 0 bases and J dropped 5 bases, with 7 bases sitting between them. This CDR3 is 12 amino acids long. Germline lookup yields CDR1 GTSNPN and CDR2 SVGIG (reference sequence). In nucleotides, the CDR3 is TGTGCCTGGAGTGTACTCGGGGAGACCCAGTACTTC. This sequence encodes CAWSVLGETQYF. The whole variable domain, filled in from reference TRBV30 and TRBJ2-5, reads SQTIHQWPATLVQPVGSPLSLECTVEGTSNPNLYWYRQAAGRGLQLLFYSVGIGQISSEVPQNLSASRPQDRQFILSSKKLLLSDSGFYLCAWSVLGETQYFGPGTRLLVL.

The CDR3 DNA sequence: TGTGCCAGCAGTTCCCAGGCAGGGTCCACTGAAGCTTTCTTT. Translated, it gives CASSSQAGSTEAFF. The chain carries TRBV6-1 and TRBJ1-1, with a tentative D call TRBD1 (5 bases). CDR1 and CDR2 from the germline V gene are MNHNS and SASEGT. This CDR3 comprises 14 residues. Trimming cost V 5 bases and J 4 bases, with 14 bases left between them.

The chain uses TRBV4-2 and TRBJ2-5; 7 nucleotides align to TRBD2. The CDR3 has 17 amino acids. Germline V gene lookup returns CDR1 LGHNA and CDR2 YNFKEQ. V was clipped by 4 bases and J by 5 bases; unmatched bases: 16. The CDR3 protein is CASSPGGGGRSGETQYF. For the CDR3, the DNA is TGTGCCAGCAGCCCAGGCGGGGGAGGTAGGTCTGGTGAGACCCAGTACTTC.

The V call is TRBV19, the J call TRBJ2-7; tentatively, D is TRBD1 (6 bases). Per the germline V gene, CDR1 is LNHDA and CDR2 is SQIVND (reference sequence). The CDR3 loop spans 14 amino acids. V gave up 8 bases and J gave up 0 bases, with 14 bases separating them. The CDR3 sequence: CASRRDTFSYEQYF. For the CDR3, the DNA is TGTGCCAGTCGCCGGGACACCTTCTCCTACGAGCAGTACTTC.

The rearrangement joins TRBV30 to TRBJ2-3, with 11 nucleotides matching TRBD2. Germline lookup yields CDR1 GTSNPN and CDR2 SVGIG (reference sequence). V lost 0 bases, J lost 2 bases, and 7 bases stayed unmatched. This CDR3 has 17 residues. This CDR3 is CAWSVRRTSGHTDTQYF. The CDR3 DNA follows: TGTGCCTGGAGTGTACGAAGGACTAGCGGGCACACAGATACGCAGTATTTT. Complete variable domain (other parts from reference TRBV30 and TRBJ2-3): SQTIHQWPATLVQPVGSPLSLECTVEGTSNPNLYWYRQAAGRGLQLLFYSVGIGQISSEVPQNLSASRPQDRQFILSSKKLLLSDSGFYLCAWSVRRTSGHTDTQYFGPGTRLTVL.

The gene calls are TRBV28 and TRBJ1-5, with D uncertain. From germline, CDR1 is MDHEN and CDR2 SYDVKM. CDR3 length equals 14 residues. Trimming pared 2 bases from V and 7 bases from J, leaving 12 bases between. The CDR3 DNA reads TGTGCCAGCAGTTTAGCGGGTTTGTGGCAGCCCCAGCATTTT. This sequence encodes CASSLAGLWQPQHF.